This entry lists 10 T cell receptor beta chains sequenced from one sample in a study of T cells after yellow fever vaccination. TCRdb passed the 5' RACE reads through MiXCR, listing each CDR3 protein once. The data hold 620,000 or so distinct CDR3 sequences, with 17% observed a single time. Sequencing used PBMCs, obtained 4 to 5 days after the first yellow fever vaccination. The receptors originated from a man between 18 and 35 years old who received the YFV17D yellow fever vaccine.

The CDR3 region is CSVVGQETQYF. The CDR3 nucleotides are TGCAGTGTCGTTGGGCAAGAGACCCAGTACTTC. The chain combines TRBV20-1 with TRBJ2-5; D gene unclear. CDR1 is DFQATT, CDR2 SNEGSKA, per germline (reference sequence). The CDR3 covers 11 residues. V gave up 7 bases and J gave up 2 bases, with 8 bases separating them.

This clonotype was observed a few times. This sequence joins TRBV12-3 or TRBV12-4 and TRBJ2-7; a possible D gene is TRBD2 (6 bases). The CDR3 loop spans 13 amino acids. V lost 2 bases and J 7 bases, leaving 12 bases between the germline ends. The CDR3 sequence is CASSLRGIGEQYF. The CDR3 DNA reads as TGTGCCAGCAGTTTACGGGGGATAGGGGAGCAGTACTTC.

This clonotype was detected a few times. V and J are TRBV7-2 and TRBJ2-3; TRBD2 agrees at 9 bases. The CDR3 is 15 amino acids. In germline, CDR1 is SGHTA, CDR2 FQGNSA. V lost 1 base, J lost 8 bases, and 7 bases stayed unmatched. Here the CDR3 reads CASSLVVAGGSTQYF. CDR3 DNA sequence: TGTGCCAGCAGCTTAGTTGTCGCGGGGGGGAGTACGCAGTATTTT.

The rearrangement joins TRBV11-1 to TRBJ2-1; D uncertain. Trimming removed 5 bases from V and 2 bases from J, with 13 bases in between. The CDR3 length is 15 residues. Germline CDR1 SGHAT, CDR2 FQDESV (reference sequence). DNA for the CDR3: TGTGCCAGCAGCCAAGAAGACAAGGCCTACAATGAGCAGTTCTTC. It specifies CASSQEDKAYNEQFF.

This clonotype was detected ten times or more. V is TRBV5-5 and J is TRBJ1-1; D is undetermined. Trimming removed 2 bases from V and 3 bases from J, with 5 bases in between. CDR1 SGHKS and CDR2 YYEKEE come from the germline V gene (reference sequence). This CDR3 is 12 amino acids long. In DNA, the CDR3 is TGTGCCAGCAGCTTATCGTACACTGAAGCTTTCTTT. It codes for CASSLSYTEAFF.

The gene calls are TRBV24-1 and TRBJ2-3; D gene unclear. CDR3 length: 12 amino acids. Trimming took 1 base from V and 9 from J, leaving 7 bases between them. CDR1 is KGHDR and CDR2 is SFDVKD in the germline V gene. CDR3 bases: TGTGCCACCAGTGATTTAAGCAGCACGCAGTATTTT. Protein: CATSDLSSTQYF.

The chain joins TRBV28 to TRBJ2-7; D may be TRBD1 (5 bases). The germline gives CDR1 MDHEN, CDR2 SYDVKM. CDR3 length: 12 residues. V was trimmed by 2 bases and J by 6 bases, leaving 8 bases between them. CDR3 residues: CASSLKGLEQYV. CDR3 coding DNA: TGTGCCAGCAGTTTAAAGGGGCTCGAGCAGTACGTC.

This clonotype was seen more than once but under ten times. The CDR3 sequence: CASSWGGHSGDTQYF. CDR3 bases: TGCGCCAGCAGCTGGGGGGGGCACTCCGGAGATACGCAGTATTTT. The chain employs TRBV5-1 and TRBJ2-3, with a weak D call TRBD2 (7 bases). The V gene lost 3 bases and the J gene lost 5 bases, with 16 bases spanning the gap. Germline V lookup: CDR1 SGHRS, CDR2 YFSETQ. This CDR3 spans 15 amino acids.

The chain uses TRBV9 and TRBJ2-7, with D hard to call. Germline values: CDR1 SGDLS, CDR2 YYNGEE. The germline V and J ends were trimmed by 0 bases and 4 bases, with 14 bases remaining between them. CDR3 size: 15 residues. As DNA, the CDR3 is TGTGCCAGCAGCGTAGTTCCCGGACCCAAGTACGAGCAGTACTTC. Its protein product is CASSVVPGPKYEQYF.

The chain links TRBV6-5 to TRBJ1-2, with TRBD1 identical over 7 bases. The CDR3 runs to 17 residues. Per the germline V gene, CDR1 is MNHEY and CDR2 is SVGAGI. The trim removed 2 bases at V and 3 bases at J, leaving 12 bases unmatched. CDR3 sequence reads: CASSYQIYRGGDYGYTF. The CDR3 DNA follows: TGTGCCAGCAGTTACCAGATCTACAGGGGAGGCGACTATGGCTACACCTTC.